The rows below give T cell receptor beta chains drawn from one sample of a study of breast tumors, draining lymph nodes, adjacent tissues. TCRdb fed the multiplex PCR reads into MiXCR, producing one record per CDR3 protein. The profile shows around 100,000 distinct CDR3 sequences, 21% of them singletons. The sequencing input was axillary lymph node tissue. The source of these receptors is a female donor with breast cancer. Some clones in this sample may be carry-over from other donors' samples. Both conserved end residues are part of each CDR3. The D gene is left open where the match is weak. Not all rows give a size; the values are once, few, many and, for expanded clones, a class.

D: -; size: -; J: TRBJ2-1; V: TRBV6-1; DNA: TGTGGCAGCACCCTTGTAGTACAGGGGGGGTCCAATGAGCAGTTCTTC; CDR3: CGSTLVVQGGSNEQFF
D: -; size: -; J: TRBJ1-1; V: TRBV4-1; DNA: TGCGCCAGCAGCCAAGGGGAGGGATCGTACACTGAAGCTTTCTTT; CDR3: CASSQGEGSYTEAFF
D: -; size: many; J: TRBJ1-4; V: TRBV10-3; DNA: TGTGCCACCAGCCGAGGAGATGAAAAACTGTTTTTT; CDR3: CATSRGDEKLFF
D: TRBD1; size: many; J: TRBJ2-5; V: TRBV5-1; DNA: TGCGCCAGCAGCAAAAGCAGGGGGTCAGGGGAGACCCAGTACTTC; CDR3: CASSKSRGSGETQYF
D: -; size: many; J: TRBJ1-6; V: TRBV2; DNA: TGTGCCAGCAGTGAAGAGGGGTACCATAATTCACCCCTCCACTTT; CDR3: CASSEEGYHNSPLHF
D: -; size: many; J: TRBJ1-5; V: TRBV24-1; DNA: TGTGCCACCAGTGATTGGGGGGCTGAACAGCCCCAGCATTTT; CDR3: CATSDWGAEQPQHF
D: -; size: many; J: TRBJ2-1; V: TRBV30; DNA: TGTGCCTGGAGACGGCACTCCTACAATGAGCAGTTCTTC; CDR3: CAWRRHSYNEQFF
D: -; size: once; J: TRBJ2-3; V: TRBV3-1; DNA: TGTGCCAGCAGCCAGGGAATAGTCGCGCAGTATTTT; CDR3: CASSQGIVAQYF
D: -; size: many; J: TRBJ2-3; V: TRBV11-2; DNA: TGTGCCAGCAGCTTAGATCTCATTGCTAGCGCAGATACGCAGTATTTT; CDR3: CASSLDLIASADTQYF
D: -; size: many; J: TRBJ1-5; V: TRBV12-3/TRBV12-4; DNA: TGTGCCAGCAGTTTATTGGGACAGCCCCAGCATTTT; CDR3: CASSLLGQPQHF
D: -; size: -; J: TRBJ1-4; V: TRBV3-1; DNA: TGTGCCAGCAGCTCCAGGACCACGTTAATCCCTGAAAAACTGTTTTTT; CDR3: CASSSRTTLIPEKLFF
D: TRBD2; size: -; J: TRBJ2-7; V: TRBV7-9; DNA: TGTGCCAGCAGCTTATCAGCGGGAGTTCACGAGCAGTACTTC; CDR3: CASSLSAGVHEQYF
D: TRBD2; size: many; J: TRBJ2-2; V: TRBV5-6; DNA: TGTGCCAGCAGCTTGCGCGGCGGGGGTAACTCGGGGGAGCTGTTTTTT; CDR3: CASSLRGGGNSGELFF
D: -; size: -; J: TRBJ2-1; V: TRBV20-1; DNA: TGCAGTGCGACAGCCCTAAAGGCCCCAAGCTCCTACAATGAGCAGTTCTTC; CDR3: CSATALKAPSSYNEQFF
D: -; size: many; J: TRBJ2-2; V: TRBV10-1; DNA: TGCGCCAGCTTCCCAACACGGTACACCGGGGAGCTGTTTTTT; CDR3: CASFPTRYTGELFF
D: TRBD1; size: -; J: TRBJ1-5; V: TRBV6-5; DNA: TGTGCCAGCAGTCCGCCCTGGGGGGGGGACAGGAGCAATCAGCCCCAGCATTTT; CDR3: CASSPPWGGDRSNQPQHF
D: -; size: many; J: TRBJ2-1; V: TRBV4-1; DNA: TGCGCCAGCAGCCAAGATAGTTTCGTACGCAATGAGCAGTTCTTC; CDR3: CASSQDSFVRNEQFF
D: -; size: many; J: TRBJ2-5; V: TRBV2; DNA: TGTGCCAGCGTACCCGCAGGGATCCAGACCCAGTACTTC; CDR3: CASVPAGIQTQYF
D: -; size: many; J: TRBJ2-3; V: TRBV7-8; DNA: TGTGCCAGCAGCTCGGACAACACAGATACGCAGTATTTT; CDR3: CASSSDNTDTQYF
D: TRBD1; size: -; J: TRBJ1-1; V: TRBV10-3; DNA: TGTGCCATCAGGGACAGGGAGGAGACTGAAGCTTTCTTT; CDR3: CAIRDREETEAFF
D: TRBD1; size: -; J: TRBJ1-1; V: TRBV5-5; DNA: TGTGCCAGCAGCTTGGACCGGGACAGTGAAGCTTTCTTT; CDR3: CASSLDRDSEAFF
D: TRBD2; size: many; J: TRBJ2-1; V: TRBV20-1; DNA: TGCAGTGCTCCACTAGCGGGAGCCTCTGAGCAGTTCTTC; CDR3: CSAPLAGASEQFF
D: TRBD1; size: many; J: TRBJ1-5; V: TRBV19; DNA: TGTGCCAGTAGTCGGACAGGGGCGAACAGCAATCAGCCCCAGCATTTT; CDR3: CASSRTGANSNQPQHF
D: -; size: many; J: TRBJ1-4; V: TRBV6-1; DNA: TGTGCCAGCAGGACAGCTTTACGGGAAAAACTGTTTTTT; CDR3: CASRTALREKLFF
D: -; size: many; J: TRBJ1-5; V: TRBV12-5; DNA: TGTGCTAGTGGTTATGACACTTCCCAGCCCCAGCATTTT; CDR3: CASGYDTSQPQHF
D: TRBD1; size: many; J: TRBJ1-4; V: TRBV7-9; DNA: TGTGCCAGCAGCTTAGGCCGGGACAGGGGGCCCGCAGGGGCTGAAAAACTGTTTTTT; CDR3: CASSLGRDRGPAGAEKLFF
D: TRBD1; size: many; J: TRBJ2-3; V: TRBV4-1; DNA: TGCGCCAGCAGCCAAGATCTGTCAGGGGGATATACGCAGTATTTT; CDR3: CASSQDLSGGYTQYF
D: -; size: many; J: TRBJ2-3; V: TRBV2; DNA: TGTGCCAGCAGTGAAGCCGGACAGCCCACAGATACGCAGTATTTT; CDR3: CASSEAGQPTDTQYF
D: -; size: -; J: TRBJ2-7; V: TRBV5-4; DNA: TGTGCCAGCAGCTTGATTGGTTACGAGCAGTACTTC; CDR3: CASSLIGYEQYF
D: -; size: once; J: TRBJ2-3; V: TRBV20-1; DNA: TGCAGTGCTAGGGAGGTGGCAGATACGCAGTATTTT; CDR3: CSAREVADTQYF
D: -; size: -; J: TRBJ2-7; V: TRBV28; DNA: TGTGCCAGCAAGTCAGCCGGGAACGAGCAGTACTTC; CDR3: CASKSAGNEQYF
D: TRBD1; size: many; J: TRBJ2-7; V: TRBV7-3; DNA: TGTGCCAGCAGCTTAACAGGGCAGGACAGGTTGTACTTC; CDR3: CASSLTGQDRLYF
D: -; size: many; J: TRBJ2-2; V: TRBV7-9; DNA: TGTGTCGACGGGGCCGGAGATGGGGAGCTGTTTTTT; CDR3: CVDGAGDGELFF
D: -; size: few; J: TRBJ1-1; V: TRBV15; DNA: TGTGCCACCACCCCCATGGGCAGGCAGGACACTGAAGCTTTCTTT; CDR3: CATTPMGRQDTEAFF
D: -; size: once; J: TRBJ1-2; V: TRBV9; DNA: TGTGCCAGCAGCGGAAGATCCGGGACCGATTATTATGGCTACACCTTC; CDR3: CASSGRSGTDYYGYTF
D: TRBD1; size: many; J: TRBJ2-7; V: TRBV2; DNA: TGTGCCAGCAGTGGACAGGGTTTTTACGAGCAGTACTTC; CDR3: CASSGQGFYEQYF
D: TRBD2; size: many; J: TRBJ2-5; V: TRBV9; DNA: TGTGCCAGCAGCCCCTTGGTCGGGAGGGCCGCTCAAGAGACCCAGTACTTC; CDR3: CASSPLVGRAAQETQYF
D: -; size: many; J: TRBJ1-5; V: TRBV2; DNA: TGTGCCAGCAGGTGGGGGAATCAGCCCCAGCATTTT; CDR3: CASRWGNQPQHF
D: -; size: -; J: TRBJ2-2; V: TRBV20-1; DNA: TGCAGTGCCACGGACCCGGCCGGGGAGCTGTTTTTT; CDR3: CSATDPAGELFF
D: TRBD1; size: -; J: TRBJ2-6; V: TRBV6-1; DNA: TGTGCCAGCAGGACAGGGGGCTCTGGGGCCAACGTCCTGACTTTC; CDR3: CASRTGGSGANVLTF
D: -; size: -; J: TRBJ1-4; V: TRBV19; DNA: TGTGCCACCACCCCGCTAGGGACGGCTAATGAAAAACTGTTTTTT; CDR3: CATTPLGTANEKLFF
D: TRBD1; size: many; J: TRBJ1-2; V: TRBV6-5; DNA: TGTGCCAGCAGACTCAGGACAGGCTTGGGGGGCTACACCTTC; CDR3: CASRLRTGLGGYTF